This TCR beta chain was identified in a study of Ad26.COV2.S vaccination and SARS-CoV-2 variants. Study information: Into the muscle, Ad26.COV2.S was dosed once or twice, 56 days apart. The study, taken as a whole, reports: The breadth of spike-specific CD8+ and CD4+ T cell responses after vaccination was reportedly substantial.

A word on this clone: Antigen: not known.

CDR1 and CDR2 (germline): SNHLY, FYNNEI. The CDR3 is made up of 13 amino acids. Trimming pared 3 bases from V and 2 bases from J, leaving 6 bases between. Some clones are missing from TCRdb's copy, which holds only in-frame ones; the method was immunoSEQ multiplex PCR. The data show roughly 450,000 clones, 80% to 95% seen once. Treatment: about 20 received Ad26.COV2.S at low or high dose, single or two shots; about 5 received placebo; per-sample allocation not given. Collection of samples fell on day 63 after the first vaccine or placebo injection. Expression of Wuhan-strain SARS-CoV-2 spike came from the Ad26 vector that formed the vaccine.

The clonotype originates from a person aged 18-60 years who received the Ad26.COV2.S COVID-19 vaccine or a placebo. The chain employs TRBV2 and TRBJ2-3, with D hard to call. Material: peripheral blood, obtained in a trial of Ad26.COV2.S vaccine versus placebo. The CDR3 protein is CASSEEYTDTQYF. Written as DNA, the CDR3 is TGTGCCAGCAGTGAGGAGTACACAGATACGCAGTATTTT.